This TCR beta chain was found in a study of shared clonotypes between healthy human individuals (TCRdb year 2020). Background for the entire study: Two women and a few men aged 18 to 49 years were included in the cohort. For each donor, CD4 naive and CD4 memory were each given three plates, CD8 naive was given two plates, and CD8 memory was given one plate. Leukapheresis yielded between about 0.85 and 10 billion PBMCs per donor. Blood TCR repertoires of 5 or 6 healthy adults were deeply sequenced to estimate repertoire size and the extent of clonotype sharing between individuals. To increase sequencing depth and limit assay-specific biases, different laboratories used diverse techniques to prepare libraries and sequence TCR repertoires.

Donors were healthy HIV-negative adults with no recently reported acute infections or vaccinations. All donors were Caucasian adults living in Nashville, Tennessee, USA. CD4+ T cells were enriched by magnetic negative selection, after which naive cells were positively selected on CD45RA and the negative fraction was taken as the memory subset. Blood was collected by leukapheresis, and PBMCs were isolated by Ficoll-Histopaque density gradient centrifugation and then cryopreserved in liquid nitrogen vapor phase. Analytical flow cytometry was used to check the purity and quantity of each magnetically sorted T cell population. Genomic DNA was isolated from every sorted fraction and measured by UV absorbance on a Nanodrop 2000c. TCR CDR3 regions were amplified from genomic DNA by multiplex PCR using the deep immunoSEQ assay. Genomic DNA extracted from each cell subset was distributed evenly over all wells of several immunoSEQ 96-well plates, and each plate served as one replicate. For sorted subsets, around 200 ng genomic DNA, equal to 25,000 to 35,000 T cell genomes, was loaded into each replicate PCR. The purified libraries were quantified using a Qubit 3.0 fluorometer, sized with a Bioanalyzer 2100, and then quantified again using the KAPA Library Quantification kit. Every immunoSEQ 96-well plate was sequenced on a separate single-read 150-cycle Illumina NextSeq 550 flow cell. Turning to the authors' computational methods: Because the immunoSEQ output included only junctional sequences and no quality scores, the filtering could not be the same as the filtering used for full-length reads. Sequences were annotated with PyIR, a Python wrapper for IgBLAST v1.9, and V/J genes and CDR3 were assigned using IMGT germline references. Reads were removed for weak V/J assignments (E-value above 1e-6), missing CDR3, stop codons, out-of-frame junctions, or ambiguous translated residues. V3J clonotypes were defined as sequences sharing the same inferred V gene, J gene, and CDR3 amino acid sequence. To compute the percentage overlap between repertoires, the number of shared unique clonotypes was divided by the size of the smaller repertoire. Richness of each repertoire was evaluated using RTK rarefaction, the Chao1 estimator, and Recon v2.1 estimates of unobserved clonotypes. OLGA was used to compute generation probabilities for all TCRbeta clonotypes that the gDNA method yielded from a handful of donors. The source is immuneACCESS, and TCRdb retained only in-frame sequences with V and J called. Part of the clones is not carried over; for the studies checked, unresolved V genes explain less than half of this, and the remainder is unexplained. V and J calls and clone size are copied from that table; D and trimming were computed from the DNA. The sample data list approximately 1,500,000 clones, and about 98% of these were observed just once. The ten largest account for roughly 0.45% of the sample.

With regard to this clone: Its binding antigen is unknown. No much larger clonotype is one base removed from it; base qualities were not supplied. Other DNA sequences from this sample encode an identical CDR3 as well.

General conclusions and limits of the study: When several donors were compared, the shared fraction of clonotypes was about 5% for naive CD4, 3.5% to 4% for naive CD8, about 2.4% for memory CD4, and roughly 0.43% for memory CD8. Even with the large sequencing depth, rarefaction of the sorted-subset datasets indicated that sequencing was incomplete. The small number of donors limited the genetic and exposure-history diversity represented. Clonotypes shared by all four sorted-subset donors showed higher generation probabilities than non-shared clonotypes. Pairwise subsampling indicated that sequencing depth was expected to affect the degree of clonotype sharing among donors. Sampling was restricted to blood, and TCR repertoires in tissue are likely to differ from TCR repertoires in blood. Estimated clonotype richness was generally larger for naive than for memory subsets.

V and J lose 7 bases and 7 bases, and a span of 10 bases separates them. The CDR3 holds 11 amino acids from the cysteine to the phenylalanine. The kept DNA is CDR3 alone, 33 bases in frame from the first base. CDR1 and CDR2, looked up from the germline V gene, are MNHNS and SASEGT. This sequence originates from a man aged 30 to 45 in good health. Here the chain combines TRBV6-1 and TRBJ2-5, with TRBD2 tentatively as D gene (5 bases match). Sequenced material: naive CD4+ T cells sorted from blood. The intended sense of this specimen's cell subset or site label: CD45RA+ positively selected. The CDR3 protein is CASILGGTQYF. In nucleotide form, the sequence is TGTGCCAGCATCCTAGGAGGGACCCAGTACTTC.